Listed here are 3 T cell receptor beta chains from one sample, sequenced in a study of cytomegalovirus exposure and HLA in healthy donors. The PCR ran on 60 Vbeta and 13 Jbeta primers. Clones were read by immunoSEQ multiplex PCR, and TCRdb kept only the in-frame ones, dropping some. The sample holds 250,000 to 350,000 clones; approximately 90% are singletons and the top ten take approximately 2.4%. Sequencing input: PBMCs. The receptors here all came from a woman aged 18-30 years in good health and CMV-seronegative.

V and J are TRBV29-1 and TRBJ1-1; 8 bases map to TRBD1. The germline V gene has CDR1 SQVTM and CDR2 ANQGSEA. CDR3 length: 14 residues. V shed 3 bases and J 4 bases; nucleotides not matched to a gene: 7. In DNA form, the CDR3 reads TGCAGCGTTGAGGCAGGACAGGGAGGCACTGAAGCTTTCTTT. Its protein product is CSVEAGQGGTEAFF.

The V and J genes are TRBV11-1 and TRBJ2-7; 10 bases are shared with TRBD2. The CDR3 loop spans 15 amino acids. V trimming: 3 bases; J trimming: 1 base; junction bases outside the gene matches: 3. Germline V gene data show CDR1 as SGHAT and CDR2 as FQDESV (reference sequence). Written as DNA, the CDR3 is TGTGCCAGCAGCTTTAGCGGGGGGCCGTCCTACGAGCAGTACTTC. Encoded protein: CASSFSGGPSYEQYF.

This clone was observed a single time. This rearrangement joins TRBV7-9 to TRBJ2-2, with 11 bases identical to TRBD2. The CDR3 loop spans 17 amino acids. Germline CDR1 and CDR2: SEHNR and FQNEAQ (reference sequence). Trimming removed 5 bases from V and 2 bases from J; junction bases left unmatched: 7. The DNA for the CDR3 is TGTGCCAGCAGCGCCCATGGGACTAGCGGTAACACCGGGGAGCTGTTTTTT. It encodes CASSAHGTSGNTGELFF.